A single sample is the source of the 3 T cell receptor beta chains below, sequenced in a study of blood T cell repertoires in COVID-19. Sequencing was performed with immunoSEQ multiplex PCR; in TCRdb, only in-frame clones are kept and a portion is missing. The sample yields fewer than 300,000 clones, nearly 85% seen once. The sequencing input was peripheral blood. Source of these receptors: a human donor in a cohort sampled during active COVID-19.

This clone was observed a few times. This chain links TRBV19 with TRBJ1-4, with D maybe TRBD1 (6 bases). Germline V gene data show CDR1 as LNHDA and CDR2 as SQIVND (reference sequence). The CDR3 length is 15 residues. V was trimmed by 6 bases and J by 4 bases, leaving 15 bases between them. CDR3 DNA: TGTGCCAGTAGCCCAGGCGGGGGGCTTAATGAAAAACTGTTTTTT. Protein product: CASSPGGGLNEKLFF. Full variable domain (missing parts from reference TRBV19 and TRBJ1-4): DGGITQSPKYLFRKEGQNVTLSCEQNLNHDAMYWYRQDPGQGLRLIYYSQIVNDFQKGDIAEGYSVSREKKESFPLTVTSAQKNPTAFYLCASSPGGGLNEKLFFGSGTQLSVL.

CDR3 sequence reads: CASRPGLAELDEQFF. The CDR3, as DNA: TGTGCCAGCAGACCAGGACTAGCCGAGTTGGATGAGCAGTTCTTC. This chain links TRBV5-4 with TRBJ2-1; 8 bases line up with TRBD2. The CDR3 extends over 15 amino acids. V lost 5 bases to trimming and J lost 8 bases; unmatched junction nucleotides: 12. Germline V gives CDR1 SGHNT, CDR2 YYREEE (reference sequence).

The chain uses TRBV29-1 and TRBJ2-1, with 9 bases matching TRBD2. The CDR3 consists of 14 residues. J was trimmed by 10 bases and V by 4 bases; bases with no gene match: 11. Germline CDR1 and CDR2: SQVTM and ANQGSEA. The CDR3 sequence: CSVGTGGRAFEQFF. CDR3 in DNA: TGCAGCGTTGGGACTGGCGGGAGGGCCTTCGAGCAGTTCTTC.